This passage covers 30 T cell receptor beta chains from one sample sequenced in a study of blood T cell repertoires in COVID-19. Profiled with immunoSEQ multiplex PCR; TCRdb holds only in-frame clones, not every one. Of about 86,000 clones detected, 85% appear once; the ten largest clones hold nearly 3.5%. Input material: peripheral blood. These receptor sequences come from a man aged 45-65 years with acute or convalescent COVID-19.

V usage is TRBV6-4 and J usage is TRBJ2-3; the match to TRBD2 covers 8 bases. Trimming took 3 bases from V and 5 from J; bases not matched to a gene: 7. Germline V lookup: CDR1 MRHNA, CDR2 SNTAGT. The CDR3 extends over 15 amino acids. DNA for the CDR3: TGTGCCAGCAGTGAGAGCGGGGGCCCGAGAGATACGCAGTATTTT. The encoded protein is CASSESGGPRDTQYF.

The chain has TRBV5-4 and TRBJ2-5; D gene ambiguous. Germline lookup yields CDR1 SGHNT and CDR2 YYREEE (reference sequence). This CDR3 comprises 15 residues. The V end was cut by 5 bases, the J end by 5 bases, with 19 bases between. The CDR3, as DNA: TGTGCCAGCAGGCCCGGTCCCGAGAAGTCGGAGACCCAGTACTTC. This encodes CASRPGPEKSETQYF.

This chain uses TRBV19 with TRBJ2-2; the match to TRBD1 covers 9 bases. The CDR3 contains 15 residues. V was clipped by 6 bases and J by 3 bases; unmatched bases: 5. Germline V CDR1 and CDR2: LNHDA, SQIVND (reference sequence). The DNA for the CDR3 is TGTGCCAGTAGACGGGACAGGGACGACACCGGGGAGCTGTTTTTT. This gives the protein CASRRDRDDTGELFF.

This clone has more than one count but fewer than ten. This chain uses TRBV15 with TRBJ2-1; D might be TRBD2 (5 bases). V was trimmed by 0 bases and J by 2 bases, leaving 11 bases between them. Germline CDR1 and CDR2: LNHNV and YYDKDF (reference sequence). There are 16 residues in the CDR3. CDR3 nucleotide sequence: TGTGCCACCAGCAGAGAAGTAGGGAGACCCTACAATGAGCAGTTCTTC. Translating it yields CATSREVGRPYNEQFF.

DNA for the CDR3: TGTGCCAGTAGTACAGGTTCGGGGGAAGAGCAGTTCTTC. Protein sequence: CASSTGSGEEQFF. This chain links TRBV19 with TRBJ2-1; the D gene is possibly TRBD2 (6 bases). The germline V gene encodes CDR1 LNHDA and CDR2 SQIVND (reference sequence). The CDR3 sequence is 13 residues long. The germline V and J ends were trimmed by 4 bases and 10 bases, with 14 bases remaining between them.

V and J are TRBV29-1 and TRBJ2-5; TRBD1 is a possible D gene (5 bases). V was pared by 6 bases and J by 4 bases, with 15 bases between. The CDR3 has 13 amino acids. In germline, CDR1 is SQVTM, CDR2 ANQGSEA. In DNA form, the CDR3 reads TGCAGCGTCCAGACAGTAAGAGGAGAGACCCAGTACTTC. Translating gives CSVQTVRGETQYF. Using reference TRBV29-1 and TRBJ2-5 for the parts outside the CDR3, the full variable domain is SAVISQKPSRDICQRGTSLTIQCQVDSQVTMMFWYRQQPGQSLTLIATANQGSEATYESGFVIDKFPISRPNLTFSTLTVSNMSPEDSSIYLCSVQTVRGETQYFGPGTRLLVL.

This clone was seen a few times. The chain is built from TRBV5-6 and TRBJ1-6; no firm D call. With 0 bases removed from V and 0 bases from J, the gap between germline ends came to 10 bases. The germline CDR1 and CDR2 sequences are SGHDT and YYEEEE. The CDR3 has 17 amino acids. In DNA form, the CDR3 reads TGTGCCAGCAGCTTGGGGGGAGAAAGCTCCTATAATTCACCCCTCCACTTT. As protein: CASSLGGESSYNSPLHF.

CDR3 sequence (DNA): TGTGCCAGCAGCTTCGGACAGGGCAATCAGCCCCAGCATTTT. Translated, it gives CASSFGQGNQPQHF. The chain has TRBV11-2 and TRBJ1-5; TRBD1 matches 7 bases. V gave up 3 bases and J gave up 2 bases; unmatched junction bases: 1. This CDR3 contains 14 residues. Germline CDR1 and CDR2: SGHAT and FQNNGV.

CDR3 region: CASSQALAEGSGELFF. The CDR3, as DNA: TGTGCCAGCAGCCAAGCGCTAGCGGAGGGGTCCGGGGAGCTGTTTTTT. The chain uses TRBV4-2 and TRBJ2-2; 7 bases are a match to TRBD2. Germline V CDR1 and CDR2: LGHNA, YNFKEQ. The CDR3 is 16 amino acids. Trimming cost V 1 base and J 6 bases; bases outside gene matches: 8.

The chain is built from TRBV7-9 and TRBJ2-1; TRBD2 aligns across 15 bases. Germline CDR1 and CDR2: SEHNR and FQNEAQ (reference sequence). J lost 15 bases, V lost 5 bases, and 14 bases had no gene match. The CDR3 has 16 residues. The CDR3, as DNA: TGTGCCAGCAGCCCGGGGACTAGCGGGAGGCACGCCCCGGGGTTCTTC. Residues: CASSPGTSGRHAPGFF.

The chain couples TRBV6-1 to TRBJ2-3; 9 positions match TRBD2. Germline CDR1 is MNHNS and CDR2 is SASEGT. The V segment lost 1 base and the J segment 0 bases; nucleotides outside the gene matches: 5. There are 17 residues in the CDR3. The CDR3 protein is CASSEGWRGGSTDTQYF. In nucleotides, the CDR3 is TGTGCCAGCAGTGAAGGATGGCGGGGGGGGAGCACAGATACGCAGTATTTT.

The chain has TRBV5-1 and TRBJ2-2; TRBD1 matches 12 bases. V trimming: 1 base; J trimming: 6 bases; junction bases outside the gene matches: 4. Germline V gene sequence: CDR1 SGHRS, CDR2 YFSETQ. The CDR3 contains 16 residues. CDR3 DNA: TGCGCCAGCAGCTTGTCCGGGACAGGGGGCGCCGGGGAGCTGTTTTTT. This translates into CASSLSGTGGAGELFF.

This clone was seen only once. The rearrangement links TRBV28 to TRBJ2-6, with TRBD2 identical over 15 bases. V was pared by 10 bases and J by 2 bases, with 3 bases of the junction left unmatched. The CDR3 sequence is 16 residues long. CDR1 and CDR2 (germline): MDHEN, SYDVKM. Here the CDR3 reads CAIRTSGRAGANVLTF. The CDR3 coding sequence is TGTGCCATCCGGACTAGCGGGAGGGCTGGGGCCAACGTCCTGACTTTC.

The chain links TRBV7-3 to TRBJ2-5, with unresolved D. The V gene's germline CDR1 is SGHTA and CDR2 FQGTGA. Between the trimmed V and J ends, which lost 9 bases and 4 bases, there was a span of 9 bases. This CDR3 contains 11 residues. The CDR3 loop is CARVPGETQYF. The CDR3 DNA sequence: TGTGCCAGGGTGCCCGGAGAGACCCAGTACTTC.

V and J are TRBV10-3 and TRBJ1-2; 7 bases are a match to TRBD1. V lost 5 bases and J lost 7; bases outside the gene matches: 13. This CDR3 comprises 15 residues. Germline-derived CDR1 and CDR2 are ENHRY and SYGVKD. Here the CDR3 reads CAISSPLQGPLGYTF. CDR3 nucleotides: TGTGCCATCAGTTCTCCCCTACAGGGGCCACTTGGCTACACCTTC.

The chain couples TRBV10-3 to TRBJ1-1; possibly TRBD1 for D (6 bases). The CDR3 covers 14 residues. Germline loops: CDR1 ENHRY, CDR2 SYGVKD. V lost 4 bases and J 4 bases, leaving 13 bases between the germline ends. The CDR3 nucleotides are TGTGCCATCAGTGGTCAGGGAGGGGGCACTGAAGCTTTCTTT. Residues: CAISGQGGGTEAFF.

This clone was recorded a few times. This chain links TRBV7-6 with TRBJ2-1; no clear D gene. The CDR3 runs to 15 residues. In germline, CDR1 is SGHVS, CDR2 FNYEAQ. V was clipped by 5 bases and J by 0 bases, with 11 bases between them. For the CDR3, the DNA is TGTGCCAGCAGCCCGAGGCCGAGCTCCTACAATGAGCAGTTCTTC. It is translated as CASSPRPSSYNEQFF. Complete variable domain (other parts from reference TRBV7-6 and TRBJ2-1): GAGVSQSPRYKVTKRGQDVALRCDPISGHVSLYWYRQALGQGPEFLTYFNYEAQQDKSGLPNDRFSAERPEGSISTLTIQRTEQRDSAMYRCASSPRPSSYNEQFFGPGTRLTVL.

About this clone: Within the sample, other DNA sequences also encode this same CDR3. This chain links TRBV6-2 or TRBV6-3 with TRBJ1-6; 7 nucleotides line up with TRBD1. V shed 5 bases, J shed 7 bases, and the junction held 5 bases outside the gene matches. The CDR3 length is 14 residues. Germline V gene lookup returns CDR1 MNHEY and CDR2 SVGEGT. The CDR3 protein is CASSPGQLNSPLHF. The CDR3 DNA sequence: TGTGCCAGCAGTCCGGGACAGCTAAATTCACCCCTCCACTTT.

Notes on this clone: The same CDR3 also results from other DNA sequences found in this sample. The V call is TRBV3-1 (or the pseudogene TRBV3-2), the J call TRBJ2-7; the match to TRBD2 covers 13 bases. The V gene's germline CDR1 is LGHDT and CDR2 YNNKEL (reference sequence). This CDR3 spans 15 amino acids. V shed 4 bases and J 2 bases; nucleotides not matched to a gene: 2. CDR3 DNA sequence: TGTGCCAGCAGCCGCGGGACTAGCGGGACCTACGAGCAGTACTTC. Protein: CASSRGTSGTYEQYF.

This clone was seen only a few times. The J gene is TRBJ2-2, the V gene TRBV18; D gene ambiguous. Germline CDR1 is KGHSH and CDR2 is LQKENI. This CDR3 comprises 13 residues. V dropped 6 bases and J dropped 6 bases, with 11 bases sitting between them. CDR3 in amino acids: CASSARSSGELFF. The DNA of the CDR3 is TGTGCCAGCTCCGCGCGATCGTCCGGGGAGCTGTTTTTT.

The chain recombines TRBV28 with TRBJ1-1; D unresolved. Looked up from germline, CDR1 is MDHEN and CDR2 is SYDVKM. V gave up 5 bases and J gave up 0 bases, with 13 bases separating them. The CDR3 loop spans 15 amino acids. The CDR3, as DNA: TGTGCCAGCAGTCCCCCCCGAGTCATGAACACTGAAGCTTTCTTT. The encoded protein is CASSPPRVMNTEAFF.

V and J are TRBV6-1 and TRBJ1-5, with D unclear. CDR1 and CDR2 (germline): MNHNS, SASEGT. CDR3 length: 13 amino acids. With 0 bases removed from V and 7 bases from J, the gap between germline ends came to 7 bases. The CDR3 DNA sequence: TGTGCCAGCAGTGAAGCAGCGAGGCAGCCCCAGCATTTT. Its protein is CASSEAARQPQHF.

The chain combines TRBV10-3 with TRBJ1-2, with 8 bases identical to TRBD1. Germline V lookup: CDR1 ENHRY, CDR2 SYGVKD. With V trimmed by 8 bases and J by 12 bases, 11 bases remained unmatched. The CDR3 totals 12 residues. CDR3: CAIGTGSLENTF. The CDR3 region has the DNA TGTGCCATCGGGACAGGCTCCCTCGAGAACACCTTC.

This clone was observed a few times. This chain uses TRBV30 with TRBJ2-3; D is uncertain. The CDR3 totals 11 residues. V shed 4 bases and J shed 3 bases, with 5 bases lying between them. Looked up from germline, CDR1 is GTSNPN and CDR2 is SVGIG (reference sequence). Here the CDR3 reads CAWMETDTQYF. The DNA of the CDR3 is TGTGCCTGGATGGAGACAGATACGCAGTATTTT.

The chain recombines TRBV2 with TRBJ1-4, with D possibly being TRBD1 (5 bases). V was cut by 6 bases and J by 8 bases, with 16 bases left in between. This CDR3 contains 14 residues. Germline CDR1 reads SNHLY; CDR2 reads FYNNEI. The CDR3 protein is CASRTPARVEKLFF. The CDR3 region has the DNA TGTGCCAGCAGGACGCCCGCCAGGGTCGAAAAACTGTTTTTT.

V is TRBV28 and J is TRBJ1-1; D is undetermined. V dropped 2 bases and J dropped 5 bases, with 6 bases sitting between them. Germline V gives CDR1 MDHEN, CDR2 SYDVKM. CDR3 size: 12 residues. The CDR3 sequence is CASSLSQTEAFF. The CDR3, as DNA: TGTGCCAGCAGTTTAAGCCAAACTGAAGCTTTCTTT.

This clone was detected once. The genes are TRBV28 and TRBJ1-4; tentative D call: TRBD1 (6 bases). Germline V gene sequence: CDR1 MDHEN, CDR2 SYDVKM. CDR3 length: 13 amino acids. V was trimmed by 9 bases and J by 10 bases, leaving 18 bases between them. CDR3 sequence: CASTGGPGGKLFF. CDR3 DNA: TGTGCCAGTACTGGGGGCCCGGGAGGAAAACTGTTTTTT.

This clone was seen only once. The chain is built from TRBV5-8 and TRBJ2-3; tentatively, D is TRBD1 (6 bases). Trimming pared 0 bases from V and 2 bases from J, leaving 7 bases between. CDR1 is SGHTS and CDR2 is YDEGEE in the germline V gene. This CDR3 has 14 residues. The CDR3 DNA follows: TGTGCCAGCAGCTTGGACAGGGTCACAGATACGCAGTATTTT. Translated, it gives CASSLDRVTDTQYF.

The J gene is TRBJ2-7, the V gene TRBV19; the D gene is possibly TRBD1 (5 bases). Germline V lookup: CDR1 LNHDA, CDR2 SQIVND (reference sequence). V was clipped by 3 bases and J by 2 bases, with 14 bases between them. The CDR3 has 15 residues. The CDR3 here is CASSIIKGRTYEQYF. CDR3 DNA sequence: TGTGCCAGTAGTATTATCAAGGGGCGAACCTACGAGCAGTACTTC.

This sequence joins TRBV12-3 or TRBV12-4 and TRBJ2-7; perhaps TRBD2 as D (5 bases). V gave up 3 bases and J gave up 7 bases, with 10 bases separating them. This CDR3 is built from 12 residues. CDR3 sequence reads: CASSFGGGEQYF. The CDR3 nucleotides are TGTGCCAGCAGTTTCGGAGGTGGGGAGCAGTACTTC.